These 30 T cell receptor beta chains share one sample of origin, sequenced in a study of Graves' ophthalmopathy and Graves' hyperthyroidism listed by TCRdb under 2018. Sequencing relied on an Illumina HiSeq 2000. For repertoire sequencing, the TCR beta CDR3 regions were amplified from RNA transcripts. A first-round RT-PCR used HTBI primers with the Qiagen OneStep RT-PCR kit, followed by a second-round multiplex PCR, size selection and purification. TCRdb reprocessed the public reads (quality trimming at Q25 with fastp, clone calling with MiXCR) and kept in-frame beta chains. Here each entry gathers all rows of one CDR3 protein and keeps the most common genes and DNA. The sample data list 900,000 to 1,200,000 distinct CDR3 sequences, and around a third of these were observed just once. More than 9.5% of the sample rests with the top ten. Sample: peripheral blood or thyroid tissue (not recorded which). The receptors were sampled from an adult man with Graves' hyperthyroidism.

This clonotype was counted ten times or more. In DNA form, the CDR3 reads TGTGCCAGTAGTTCCCAAAGGAGGACAGGGGACTACGAGCAGTACTTC. It codes for CASSSQRRTGDYEQYF. The chain joins TRBV19 to TRBJ2-7; the match to TRBD1 covers 9 bases. The CDR3 is 16 amino acids. J lost 3 bases, V lost 5 bases, and 11 bases had no gene match. Looked up from germline, CDR1 is LNHDA and CDR2 is SQIVND (reference sequence).

This chain connects TRBV5-1 to TRBJ2-5, with 10 bases identical to TRBD2. J gave up 4 bases and V 2 bases, and 5 bases lay outside the gene matches. The length of the CDR3 is 15 residues. Germline CDR1 is SGHRS and CDR2 is YFSETQ. CDR3 protein: CASSFQKREGETQYF. The CDR3 nucleotides read TGCGCCAGCAGCTTCCAAAAGCGGGAGGGAGAGACCCAGTACTTC.

The table lists this clonotype with many counts. The chain combines TRBV2 with TRBJ1-4; TRBD1 matches 10 bases. This CDR3 contains 16 residues. Germline lookup yields CDR1 SNHLY and CDR2 FYNNEI. The V gene end was trimmed by 4 bases and the J gene end by 3 bases; junction bases not matched to a gene: 5. This CDR3 reads CASSVPGQGSNEKLFF. The CDR3 DNA is TGTGCCAGCAGTGTCCCGGGACAGGGGTCTAATGAAAAACTGTTTTTT.

The V call is TRBV7-7, the J call TRBJ1-3; TRBD1 aligns across 8 bases. The CDR3 runs 16 residues. V lost 2 bases to trimming and J lost 7 bases; unmatched junction nucleotides: 10. CDR1 and CDR2 from the germline V gene are SSHAT and FNYEAQ (reference sequence). The CDR3 DNA reads as TGTGCCAGCAGCTTAAACAGGGGGGGCCCTTCGAACACCATATATTTT. Residues: CASSLNRGGPSNTIYF.

This clonotype was seen only once. The chain recombines TRBV24-1 with TRBJ2-2; TRBD1 agrees at 7 bases. The CDR3 spans 16 residues. The germline gives CDR1 KGHDR, CDR2 SFDVKD. V trimming: 4 bases; J trimming: 1 base; junction bases outside the gene matches: 5. The CDR3 loop reads CATSEPRTGNTGELFF. CDR3 in DNA: TGTGCCACCAGTGAGCCCAGGACAGGGAACACCGGGGAGCTGTTTTTT.

This chain links TRBV20-1 with TRBJ2-5; 8 bases match TRBD1. There are 18 residues in the CDR3. Germline V gene data show CDR1 as DFQATT and CDR2 as SNEGSKA (reference sequence). Germline trimming cut 3 bases from V and 5 bases from J; bases unmatched to any gene: 20. CDR3 nucleotides: TGCAGTGCTAGGGGGACAGGACGTAACGGGGTTATAGTGGAGACCCAGTACTTC. This sequence encodes CSARGTGRNGVIVETQYF.

V gene TRBV2 combines with J gene TRBJ1-5; perhaps TRBD1 as D (5 bases). The germline V gene encodes CDR1 SNHLY and CDR2 FYNNEI. V lost 7 bases and J 11 bases, leaving 18 bases between the germline ends. The CDR3 is 13 amino acids. In DNA, the CDR3 is TGTGCCAGCAAATGGGCGGGGGAAGAGACCCAGCATTTT. Protein: CASKWAGEETQHF.

This clonotype was found many times. This chain uses TRBV10-3 with TRBJ1-5; TRBD1 matches at 7 bases. This CDR3 has 15 amino acids. The V gene's germline CDR1 is ENHRY and CDR2 SYGVKD. V shed 6 bases and J 2 bases; nucleotides not matched to a gene: 7. DNA for the CDR3: TGTGCCATCAGCGACAGGGTCGAGGGCAATCAGCCCCAGCATTTT. It encodes CAISDRVEGNQPQHF.

This clonotype was counted ten times or more. The CDR3 loop reads CSGWLVLRNTEAFF. The CDR3, as DNA: TGCAGTGGCTGGCTAGTTCTCCGGAACACTGAAGCTTTCTTT. The V call is TRBV20-1, the J call TRBJ1-1; D not certain. This CDR3 contains 14 residues. The V end was cut by 7 bases, the J end by 1 base, with 16 bases between. The germline gives CDR1 DFQATT, CDR2 SNEGSKA (reference sequence).

This clonotype was observed a few times. CDR3 nucleotide sequence: TGTGCCAGCAGTAAGACTCAGGGGCGAGAGACCCAGTACTTC. Amino acids: CASSKTQGRETQYF. This chain connects TRBV6-5 to TRBJ2-5; D perhaps matches TRBD1 (6 bases). CDR3 size: 14 residues. Germline V gene data show CDR1 as MNHEY and CDR2 as SVGAGI. V lost 5 bases and J lost 4, with 14 bases in between.

In this sample, this clonotype turned up many times. This sequence joins TRBV6-1 and TRBJ1-2; 8 bases fit TRBD1. Germline CDR1 MNHNS, CDR2 SASEGT. The length of the CDR3 is 14 residues. V was pared by 6 bases and J by 2 bases, with 5 bases of the junction left unmatched. Here the CDR3 DNA reads TGTGCCAGCAGAAACAGGGGGGCCAACTATGGCTACACCTTC. This sequence encodes CASRNRGANYGYTF.

In this sample, this clonotype turned up many times. V is TRBV11-2 and J is TRBJ2-5; D uncertain. The CDR3 has 13 amino acids. The V end lost 4 bases, the J end lost 7 bases, and 13 bases lay between the germline ends. The germline gives CDR1 SGHAT, CDR2 FQNNGV. The CDR3 loop reads CASSYTMAGTQYF. As DNA, the CDR3 is TGTGCCAGCAGCTATACGATGGCCGGGACCCAGTACTTC.

This chain connects TRBV25-1 to TRBJ2-5, with D possibly TRBD2 on 5 matching bases. CDR1 is MGHDK and CDR2 is SYGVNS in the germline V gene. The CDR3 extends over 11 amino acids. The ends were cut back, 8 bases at V and 5 bases at J, with 9 bases in the middle. The CDR3 is CASGGSETQYF. CDR3 DNA: TGTGCCAGCGGCGGGTCGGAGACCCAGTACTTC.

Turning to this clonotype: Its ends do not fully match the called genes, so a read error is possible. This chain links TRBV19 with TRBJ2-5; D perhaps matches TRBD1 (6 bases). The germline gives CDR1 LNHDA, CDR2 SQIVND (reference sequence). This CDR3 has 15 amino acids. The CDR3 region has the DNA TGTGCCAGTAGTATAGGGGGGACACTCCAAGCGACCCAGTACTTC. Its protein product is CASSIGGTLQATQYF.

This clonotype was detected only a few times. The chain joins TRBV30 to TRBJ2-7, with D tentatively TRBD1 or TRBD2 (5 bases each). The germline V gene encodes CDR1 GTSNPN and CDR2 SVGIG (reference sequence). This CDR3 contains 14 residues. V lost 2 bases to trimming and J lost 2 bases, with 13 bases between them. Written as DNA, the CDR3 is TGTGCCTGGAGTCAAAGGCAGGGAGCCTACGAGCAGTACTTC. Encoded protein: CAWSQRQGAYEQYF. The complete variable domain, with remaining parts taken from reference TRBV30 and TRBJ2-7, reads SQTIHQWPATLVQPVGSPLSLECTVEGTSNPNLYWYRQAAGRGLQLLFYSVGIGQISSEVPQNLSASRPQDRQFILSSKKLLLSDSGFYLCAWSQRQGAYEQYFGPGTRLTVT.

The chain employs TRBV29-1 and TRBJ1-6; 11 bases match TRBD1. V lost 5 bases, J lost 9 bases, and 6 bases stayed unmatched. CDR1 SQVTM and CDR2 ANQGSEA come from the germline V gene. The CDR3 consists of 14 residues. This CDR3 is CSVIRTGGGSPLHF. CDR3 bases: TGCAGCGTTATTCGGACAGGGGGCGGTTCACCCCTCCACTTT. The variable domain in full, completed from reference TRBV29-1 and TRBJ1-6, reads SAVISQKPSRDICQRGTSLTIQCQVDSQVTMMFWYRQQPGQSLTLIATANQGSEATYESGFVIDKFPISRPNLTFSTLTVSNMSPEDSSIYLCSVIRTGGGSPLHFGNGTRLTVT.

Ten or more counts support this clonotype. J is TRBJ1-5 and V is TRBV12-3 or TRBV12-4; no clear D. The CDR3 is made up of 13 amino acids. V was pared by 3 bases and J by 9 bases, with 12 bases between. CDR3 sequence (DNA): TGTGCCAGCAGTTTCGATGGGGTTAGGCCCCAGCATTTT. Protein sequence: CASSFDGVRPQHF.

This clonotype has a handful of counts. The chain uses TRBV7-2 and TRBJ1-5; 8 bases line up with TRBD1. The CDR3 has 15 amino acids. CDR1 and CDR2 (germline): SGHTA, FQGNSA. V gave up 5 bases and J gave up 7 bases; unmatched junction bases: 10. The CDR3 region is CASSQGQGVRQPQHF. The CDR3 coding sequence is TGTGCCAGCAGCCAAGGACAGGGAGTCAGACAGCCCCAGCATTTT.

The genes are TRBV5-1 and TRBJ2-7; D ambiguous. CDR3 length: 13 amino acids. V lost 2 bases to trimming and J lost 3 bases, with 9 bases between them. Germline V lookup: CDR1 SGHRS, CDR2 YFSETQ. CDR3 coding DNA: TGCGCCAGCAGCTTCCGGCCAGGCTACGAGCAGTACTTC. As protein: CASSFRPGYEQYF.

This clonotype showed up many times. V usage is TRBV5-1 and J usage is TRBJ2-2; D is possibly TRBD1 or TRBD2 (6 bases each). Germline assignment: CDR1 SGHRS and CDR2 YFSETQ. There are 13 residues in the CDR3. V was clipped by 9 bases and J by 4 bases, with 13 bases between them. CDR3 in DNA: TGCGCCACCTATAAGGGGGGCACCGGGGAGCTGTTTTTT. Protein sequence: CATYKGGTGELFF.

The chain is built from TRBV28 and TRBJ1-4; a possible D gene is TRBD1 (6 bases). The CDR3 length is 15 residues. CDR1 and CDR2 (germline): MDHEN, SYDVKM. With 6 bases removed from V and 8 bases from J, the gap between germline ends came to 19 bases. This chain's CDR3 is CASSQFGGGREKLFF. CDR3 DNA sequence: TGTGCCAGCAGCCAATTTGGAGGGGGTAGGGAAAAACTGTTTTTT.

This clonotype showed up many times. This rearrangement joins TRBV29-1 to TRBJ2-7, with D perhaps matching TRBD1 (6 bases). This CDR3 has 14 residues. CDR1 and CDR2 (germline): SQVTM, ANQGSEA. The V end was cut by 4 bases, the J end by 3 bases, with 16 bases between. CDR3 DNA sequence: TGCAGCGTTGTAGGGGACATGGGAAACTACGAGCAGTACTTC. Protein sequence: CSVVGDMGNYEQYF.

This clonotype was detected a few times. The CDR3 reads CASSEGAGAGNTIYF. CDR3 DNA: TGTGCCAGCAGCGAGGGTGCAGGCGCAGGAAACACCATATATTTT. This chain links TRBV11-2 with TRBJ1-3; D remains ambiguous. This CDR3 has 15 residues. Germline values: CDR1 SGHAT, CDR2 FQNNGV. Trimming cost V 5 bases and J 4 bases, with 15 bases left between them.

The rearrangement links TRBV19 to TRBJ1-1, with D tentatively TRBD1 (6 bases). Per the germline V gene, CDR1 is LNHDA and CDR2 is SQIVND (reference sequence). The CDR3 has 16 amino acids. Trimming took 5 bases from V and 6 from J, leaving 22 bases between them. CDR3 sequence: CASSVGTRLDIAEAFF. The CDR3 bases are TGTGCCAGTAGTGTGGGGACACGCCTGGATATTGCTGAAGCTTTCTTT.

This clonotype was seen more than once but under ten times. The gene calls are TRBV6-5 and TRBJ2-7, with 10 bases fitting TRBD1. The germline V gene encodes CDR1 MNHEY and CDR2 SVGAGI. The CDR3 is 15 residues long. V gave up 6 bases and J gave up 7 bases; unmatched junction bases: 12. The CDR3 nucleotides are TGTGCCAGCAGGCCCCACGGGACAGGGGATAATGAGCAGTACTTC. This gives the protein CASRPHGTGDNEQYF.

In its sample, this clonotype was seen a few times. The germline gene is not matched at one end of the junction; a read error may be the cause. The chain recombines TRBV10-2 with TRBJ1-1; maybe TRBD1 (6 bases). Germline V lookup: CDR1 WSHSY, CDR2 SAAADI. This CDR3 is 18 amino acids long. CDR3 residues: CASSSGWGRGYGDTEAFF. CDR3 bases: TGTGCCAGCAGCTCCGGTTGGGGGCGCGGTTACGGTGACACTGAAGCTTTCTTT.

The chain has TRBV28 and TRBJ1-5, with D hard to call. V was cut by 7 bases and J by 8 bases, with 15 bases left in between. The CDR3 runs 13 residues. CDR1 MDHEN and CDR2 SYDVKM come from the germline V gene. The CDR3 coding sequence is TGTGCCAGCACCGCGGAAGGCTGGAAGCCCCAGCATTTT. Encoded protein: CASTAEGWKPQHF.

This clonotype was seen many times. The rearrangement joins TRBV4-1 to TRBJ2-7; D gene ambiguous. The CDR3 runs 12 residues. Trimming removed 0 bases from V and 5 bases from J, with 5 bases in between. CDR1 and CDR2 from the germline V gene are MGHRA and YSYEKL. CDR3 in amino acids: CASSQEADEQYF. The CDR3 bases are TGCGCCAGCAGCCAAGAGGCGGACGAGCAGTACTTC.

To note about this clonotype: A junction end diverges from the germline sequence, so it may reflect a read error. This chain links TRBV19 with TRBJ1-5, with 7 positions matching TRBD1. CDR1 LNHDA and CDR2 SQIVND come from the germline V gene (reference sequence). CDR3 length: 14 residues. CDR3 sequence (DNA): TGTGCCAGTAGTACGGGCAGGGGGAATCAGCCCCGGCATTTT. It encodes CASSTGRGNQPRHF.

This clonotype was found many times. V gene TRBV7-6 combines with J gene TRBJ1-3; D call uncertain. The CDR3 totals 14 residues. Trimming stripped 0 bases from V and 2 bases from J, with 5 bases between. CDR1 is SGHVS, CDR2 FNYEAQ, per germline. The CDR3, as DNA: TGTGCCAGCAGCTTAGCAGGGACTGGAAACACCATATATTTT. Translation: CASSLAGTGNTIYF.